The 13 T cell receptor beta chains presented below share a single source sample, sequenced in a study of response to subunit inactivated influenza vaccine. In TCRdb, the RT-PCR reads were re-called with MiXCR into one record per CDR3 protein. The table records fewer than 600,000 distinct CDR3 sequences, approximately 7.7% of them present only once. The sequencing used PBMCs from blood, collected around 25 months after vaccination. The receptors here all came from a man between 50 and 75 years old who received an inactivated influenza vaccine.

This clonotype was seen only a few times. The V call is TRBV29-1, the J call TRBJ2-3; 10 bases match TRBD1. The CDR3 consists of 13 residues. Trimming at V came to 6 bases and at J to 3 bases, leaving 3 bases not matched to a gene. Germline loops: CDR1 SQVTM, CDR2 ANQGSEA. In DNA, the CDR3 is TGCAGCGTGACAGGGGGCCCTACAGATACGCAGTATTTT. The encoded protein is CSVTGGPTDTQYF.

This clonotype was observed at least ten times. The CDR3 nucleotides are TGTGCCAGCAGTTCCACGGGACAGGGTAATGAAAAACTGTTTTTT. Translating it yields CASSSTGQGNEKLFF. The chain combines TRBV6-5 with TRBJ1-4, with TRBD1 matching 9 bases. The CDR3 totals 15 residues. CDR1 is MNHEY and CDR2 is SVGAGI in the germline V gene. Trimming removed 4 bases from V and 4 bases from J; junction bases left unmatched: 4.

This chain connects TRBV10-3 to TRBJ2-6; 7 nucleotides match TRBD2. The CDR3 is made up of 16 amino acids. J lost 4 bases, V lost 3 bases, and 6 bases had no gene match. The germline CDR1 and CDR2 sequences are ENHRY and SYGVKD. CDR3 DNA sequence: TGTGCCATCAGTGACTGGGGGGGTTCCGGGGCCAACGTCCTGACTTTC. This encodes CAISDWGGSGANVLTF.

For this clonotype: A clone one base away is much larger, so this may be a read error. V is TRBV5-1 and J is TRBJ2-3, with 8 positions matching TRBD2. The CDR3 loop spans 16 amino acids. J gave up 2 bases and V 4 bases, and 9 bases lay outside the gene matches. CDR1 and CDR2 (germline): SGHRS, YFSETQ. The CDR3 DNA follows: TGCGCCAGCAGCCCGACACTAGCGGAAACCACAGATACGCAGTATTTT. It codes for CASSPTLAETTDTQYF.

This clonotype was counted many times. The chain links TRBV4-1 to TRBJ1-5, with TRBD1 as a possible D gene (6 bases). The CDR3 covers 15 residues. Germline V lookup: CDR1 MGHRA, CDR2 YSYEKL. V shed 4 bases and J shed 4 bases, with 14 bases lying between them. CDR3 sequence: CASSPDARGNQPQHF. The CDR3 DNA reads TGCGCCAGCAGCCCCGACGCCAGGGGAAATCAGCCCCAGCATTTT.

This clonotype turned up a few times. The chain couples TRBV20-1 to TRBJ2-7, with 8 bases lining up with TRBD1. Germline V gives CDR1 DFQATT, CDR2 SNEGSKA (reference sequence). The trim removed 6 bases at V and 3 bases at J, leaving 7 bases unmatched. The CDR3 consists of 13 residues. The CDR3 sequence is CSAPRTGFYEQYF. The CDR3 DNA reads as TGCAGTGCCCCCAGGACAGGGTTCTACGAGCAGTACTTC.

This clonotype was picked up a small number of times. The genes are TRBV5-6 and TRBJ2-7; perhaps TRBD2 as D (5 bases). Germline V gives CDR1 SGHDT, CDR2 YYEEEE. Deletions cut 4 bases from V and 1 base from J, with 6 bases between. The CDR3 loop spans 12 amino acids. The CDR3 sequence is CASSDYSYEQYF. The CDR3 DNA reads as TGTGCCAGCAGCGACTATTCCTACGAGCAGTACTTC.

This clonotype was detected ten times or more. The chain recombines TRBV20-1 with TRBJ2-1; 11 nucleotides align to TRBD2. The CDR3 has 16 residues. Germline trimming cut 3 bases from V and 0 bases from J; bases unmatched to any gene: 4. Germline CDR1 and CDR2: DFQATT and SNEGSKA (reference sequence). The CDR3: CSASASGGPSYNEQFF. The CDR3 nucleotides read TGCAGTGCTAGTGCTAGCGGGGGGCCCTCCTACAATGAGCAGTTCTTC.

This clonotype has a handful of counts. The chain couples TRBV20-1 to TRBJ2-7; 7 nucleotides align to TRBD2. V shed 6 bases and J 0 bases; nucleotides not matched to a gene: 8. Germline-derived CDR1 and CDR2 are DFQATT and SNEGSKA (reference sequence). The length of the CDR3 is 14 residues. CDR3 residues: CSAPRGGGSYEQYF. The CDR3 region has the DNA TGCAGTGCGCCCCGGGGCGGGGGCTCCTACGAGCAGTACTTC.

This clonotype was detected only a few times. Given a much more abundant clone one base away, this may be a read error. The rearrangement uses TRBV24-1 and TRBJ2-1; no clear D gene. Germline V gene lookup returns CDR1 KGHDR and CDR2 SFDVKD. The CDR3 loop spans 13 amino acids. CDR3 loop: CSTSDFQADEQFF. In nucleotides, the CDR3 is TGTTCCACCAGTGATTTTCAAGCCGATGAGCAGTTCTTC.

This clonotype was observed a handful of times. The rearrangement uses TRBV6-4 and TRBJ2-2; possible D gene TRBD1, 5 bases. The CDR3 is 14 residues long. From germline, CDR1 is MRHNA and CDR2 SNTAGT. V was clipped by 5 bases and J by 2 bases, with 9 bases between them. This CDR3 reads CASSIQGNTGELFF. The CDR3 DNA reads TGTGCCAGCAGTATTCAGGGAAACACCGGGGAGCTGTTTTTT.

This clonotype was seen many times. The J gene is TRBJ2-7, the V gene TRBV5-1, with D possibly TRBD1 on 6 matching bases. With 4 bases removed from V and 1 base from J, the gap between germline ends came to 9 bases. Germline lookup yields CDR1 SGHRS and CDR2 YFSETQ. This CDR3 spans 13 amino acids. As DNA, the CDR3 is TGCGCCAGCAGCATTGGGACATCCTACGAGCAGTACTTC. Translated, it gives CASSIGTSYEQYF.

This clonotype was seen only a few times. This rearrangement joins TRBV2 to TRBJ1-4; D is uncertain. Germline CDR1 is SNHLY and CDR2 is FYNNEI. CDR3 length: 17 residues. Between the trimmed V and J ends, which lost 3 bases and 7 bases, there was a span of 21 bases. CDR3 coding DNA: TGTGCCAGCAGTGATTTGCAGGCGTTCGTCTTGATTGAAAAACTGTTTTTT. Translation gives CASSDLQAFVLIEKLFF.